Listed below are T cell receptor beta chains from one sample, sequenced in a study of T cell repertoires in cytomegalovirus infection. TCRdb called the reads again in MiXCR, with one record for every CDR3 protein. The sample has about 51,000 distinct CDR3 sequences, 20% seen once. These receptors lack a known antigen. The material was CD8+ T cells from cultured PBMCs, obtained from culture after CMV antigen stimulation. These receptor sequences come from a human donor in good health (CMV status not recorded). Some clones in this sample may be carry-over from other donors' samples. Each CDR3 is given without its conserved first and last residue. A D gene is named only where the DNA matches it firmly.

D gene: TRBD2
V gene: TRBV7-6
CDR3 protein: ASSLPGGLTYNEQF

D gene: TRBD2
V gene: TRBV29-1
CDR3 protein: SVKLAGGTTYEQY

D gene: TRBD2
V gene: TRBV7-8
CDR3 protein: ASSSGGAVNEQF

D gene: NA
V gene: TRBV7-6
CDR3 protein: ASSLEGNANTGELF

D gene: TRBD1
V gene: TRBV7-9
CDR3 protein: ASSIQGANQPQH

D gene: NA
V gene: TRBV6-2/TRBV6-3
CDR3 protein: ASSYLGRRYEQY

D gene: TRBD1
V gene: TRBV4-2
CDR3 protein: ASSQPQGSDEQY

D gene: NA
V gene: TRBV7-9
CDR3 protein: ASSLEIGHYEQY

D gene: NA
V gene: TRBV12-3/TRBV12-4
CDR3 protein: ASTLRDTPTDTQY

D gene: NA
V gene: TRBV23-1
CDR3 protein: ASRRYKLHGNQPQH

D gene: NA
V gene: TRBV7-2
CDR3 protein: ASSLSQKPSNEQF

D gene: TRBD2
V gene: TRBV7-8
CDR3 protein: ASSPGVAGDLPHYNEQF

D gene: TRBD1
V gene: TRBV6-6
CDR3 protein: ASSYSRQGEPLFPYEQY

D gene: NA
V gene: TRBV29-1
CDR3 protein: SVEQGPQETQY

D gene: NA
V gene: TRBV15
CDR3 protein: ATTPGANYGYT

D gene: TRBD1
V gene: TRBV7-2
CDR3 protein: ASSIRDRVDTEAF

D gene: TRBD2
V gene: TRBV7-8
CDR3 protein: ASSWDYSSYNEQF

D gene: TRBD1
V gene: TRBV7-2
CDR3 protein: ASSAGQGIMYEQY

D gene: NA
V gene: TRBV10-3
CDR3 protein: AISEDPSYNEQF

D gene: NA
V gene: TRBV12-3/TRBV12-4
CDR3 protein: ASSLITGELF

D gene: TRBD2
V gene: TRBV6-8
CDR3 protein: ASSYGTSGDTDTQY

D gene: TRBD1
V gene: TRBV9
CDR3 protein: ASSHDRDLGAYNEQF

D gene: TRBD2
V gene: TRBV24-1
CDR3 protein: ATSEVGGPWPQY

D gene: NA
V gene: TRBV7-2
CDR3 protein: ASSPHHSYEQY

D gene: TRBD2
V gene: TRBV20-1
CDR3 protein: SASVSGRDTGELF

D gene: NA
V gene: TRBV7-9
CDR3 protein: ASSLGSLDEQY

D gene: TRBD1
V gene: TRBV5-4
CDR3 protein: ASSHGQGADYGYT

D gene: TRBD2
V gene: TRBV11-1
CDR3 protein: ASTGPGLDRETQY

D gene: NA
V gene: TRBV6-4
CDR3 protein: ASSDGGSSGDTQY

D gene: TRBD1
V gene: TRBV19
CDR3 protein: ASSFGQATFNEQF

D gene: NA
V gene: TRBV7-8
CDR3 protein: ASSPRGGLDGYT

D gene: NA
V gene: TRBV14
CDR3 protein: ASSQDREGTPLH

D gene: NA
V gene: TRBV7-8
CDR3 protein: ASSVQGKGNQPQH

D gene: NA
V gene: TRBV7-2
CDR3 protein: ASSLGDQGYEQY

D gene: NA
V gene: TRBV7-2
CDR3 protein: ASTYGPDSFEEQY

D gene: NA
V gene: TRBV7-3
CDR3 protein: ASSSEGVRAKNIQY

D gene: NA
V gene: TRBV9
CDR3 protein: ASSVGSQGRLYGYT

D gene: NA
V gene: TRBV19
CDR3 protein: ASSNGLGNIQY

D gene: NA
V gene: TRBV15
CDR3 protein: ATSRDGGLGAEKLF

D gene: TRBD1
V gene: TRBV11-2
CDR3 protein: ASSLGTGDGYT

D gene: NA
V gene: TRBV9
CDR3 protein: ASSVRGGGEQF

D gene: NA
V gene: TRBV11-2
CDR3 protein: ASSPTPPGRTDTQY

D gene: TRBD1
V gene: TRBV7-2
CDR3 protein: ASRLLGRRTGQETQY

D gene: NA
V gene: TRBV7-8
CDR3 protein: ASSSLNTGELF

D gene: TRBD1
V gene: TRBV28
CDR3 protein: ASSFLVGQGGNQPQH

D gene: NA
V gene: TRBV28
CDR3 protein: ASKLQGRGETQY

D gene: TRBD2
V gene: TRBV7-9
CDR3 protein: ASSFGDSGNYEQY

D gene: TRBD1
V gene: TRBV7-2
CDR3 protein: ASSTIRRTGEETQY

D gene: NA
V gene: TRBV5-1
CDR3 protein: ASSLAGGFGELF

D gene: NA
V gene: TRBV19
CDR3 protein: ASSMGVSGANVLT

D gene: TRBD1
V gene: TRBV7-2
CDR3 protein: ASSVRDRGAYGYT

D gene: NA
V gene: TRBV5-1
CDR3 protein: ASKGGKTETQY

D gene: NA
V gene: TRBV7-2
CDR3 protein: ASNDWVGFTEAF

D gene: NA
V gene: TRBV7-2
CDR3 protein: ASSLTGGNTEAF